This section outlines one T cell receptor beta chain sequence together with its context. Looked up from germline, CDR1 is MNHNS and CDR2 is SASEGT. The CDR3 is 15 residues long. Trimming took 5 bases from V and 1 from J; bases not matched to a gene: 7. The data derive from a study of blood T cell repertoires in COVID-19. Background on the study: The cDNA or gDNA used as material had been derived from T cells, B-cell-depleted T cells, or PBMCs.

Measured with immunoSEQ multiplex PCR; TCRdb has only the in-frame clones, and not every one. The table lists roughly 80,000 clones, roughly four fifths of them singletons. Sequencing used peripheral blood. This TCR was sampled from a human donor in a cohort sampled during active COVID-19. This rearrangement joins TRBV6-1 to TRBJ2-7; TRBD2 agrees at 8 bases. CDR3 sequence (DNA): TGTGCCAGCAGTAGCGGGGGCTCCTTTTCCTACGAGCAGTACTTC. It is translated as CASSSGGSFSYEQYF.